This T cell receptor (beta chain) originates from a study of blood T cells in healthy people across ages. Whole-study findings and limits: Researchers said unsorted PBMCs prevented a conclusive naive versus antigen-experienced comparison. Age showed a roughly linear inverse relationship with TCR beta diversity per million T cells.

The germline V gene encodes CDR1 LGHDT and CDR2 YNNKEL (reference sequence). The length of the CDR3 is 14 residues. To note about this clonotype: Its target is unknown.

It was with a sample-barcoded 5' primer and a J-beta primer mix that a second PCR of roughly 6 to 11 cycles was run. One entry per CDR3 protein results from TCRdb running MiXCR on the 5' RACE reads. Among approximately 790,000 distinct CDR3 sequences listed, around two thirds were seen once. The chain links TRBV3-1 to TRBJ2-4; 13 positions agree with TRBD2. The J call could be wrong; TRBJ2-7 is a better fit for the DNA end. The TCR sequence derives from a man aged 30-40 years in good health. Sequenced sample: blood. The CDR3 coding sequence is TGTGCCAGCAGGACGGGACTAGCGGGGAACGAGCAGTACTTC. It codes for CASRTGLAGNEQYF.